Below, 14 T cell receptor beta chains from the same sample are listed, as sequenced in a study of T-cell reconstitution after alpha-beta-depleted transplantation in children. Construction of the TCRbeta library involved unique molecular identifiers. In TCRdb, the PCR reads were re-called with MiXCR into one record per CDR3 protein. This table holds about 230,000 distinct CDR3 sequences, 8.5% to 10% found once. The input for sequencing was PBMCs from the stem cell graft donor, taken from the stem cell graft. The source is a human donor who donated a stem cell graft to a child with acute lymphoblastic leukemia.

The genes are TRBV15 and TRBJ2-1; D not resolved. CDR3 length: 14 residues. CDR1 is LNHNV, CDR2 YYDKDF, per germline (reference sequence). Trimming pared 5 bases from V and 2 bases from J, leaving 10 bases between. DNA for the CDR3: TGTGCCACCAGCGCCCGGGTCACCTACAATGAGCAGTTCTTC. Protein sequence: CATSARVTYNEQFF.

A few counts support this clonotype. V is TRBV30 and J is TRBJ1-6, with TRBD1 identical over 8 bases. Germline V gene data show CDR1 as GTSNPN and CDR2 as SVGIG (reference sequence). Unmatched junction bases numbered 14, after V lost 5 bases and J lost 8 bases. The CDR3 consists of 16 residues. The CDR3, as DNA: TGTGCCTGGGGGATTCCATGGACAGGGAGGGATTCACCCCTCCACTTT. The encoded protein is CAWGIPWTGRDSPLHF.

J is TRBJ1-1 and V is TRBV20-1; TRBD1 is a possible D gene (6 bases). Germline CDR1 DFQATT, CDR2 SNEGSKA (reference sequence). This CDR3 is built from 13 residues. Trimming pared 2 bases from V and 6 bases from J, leaving 13 bases between. Written as DNA, the CDR3 is TGCAGTGCTAGATATACAGGGCCCGCTGAAGCTTTCTTT. This sequence encodes CSARYTGPAEAFF.

There are a few counts of this clonotype. This sequence joins TRBV27 and TRBJ1-2; weak D call: TRBD1 (6 bases). This CDR3 has 13 amino acids. Germline CDR1 MNHEY, CDR2 SMNVEV (reference sequence). V lost 2 bases, J lost 8 bases, and 12 bases lay in between. The CDR3, as DNA: TGTGCCAGCAGTTTAAACAGGGAAGGGGGCTACACCTTC. As protein: CASSLNREGGYTF.

Only a few counts were recorded for this clonotype. The chain is built from TRBV19 and TRBJ1-2; TRBD1 matches 9 bases. Losses at the gene ends were 5 bases for V and 5 bases for J; bases not matched to a gene: 6. Germline loops: CDR1 LNHDA, CDR2 SQIVND (reference sequence). CDR3 size: 14 residues. Here the CDR3 DNA reads TGTGCCAGTAGTGTACCGGGACAGGGATATGGCTACACCTTC. This sequence encodes CASSVPGQGYGYTF.

This clonotype has ten or more counts. The J gene is TRBJ1-1, the V gene TRBV11-1, with D perhaps matching TRBD1 (6 bases). The CDR3 is 17 residues long. CDR1 SGHAT and CDR2 FQDESV come from the germline V gene (reference sequence). Trimming removed 7 bases at V and 1 base at J, with 22 bases between. The DNA of the CDR3 is TGTGCCAGCACCCCATCCCCGGCAGGGGTTAAGAACACTGAAGCTTTCTTT. Protein sequence: CASTPSPAGVKNTEAFF.

In its sample, this clonotype was seen many times. The CDR3 loop reads CSAKSSRGPDYEQYF. CDR3 DNA sequence: TGCAGTGCTAAAAGCTCCAGGGGGCCTGACTACGAGCAGTACTTC. V usage is TRBV20-1 and J usage is TRBJ2-7, with 8 bases fitting TRBD1. CDR3 length equals 15 residues. The ends lost 4 bases at V and 3 bases at J; junction bases unmatched: 11. Per germline, CDR1 DFQATT and CDR2 SNEGSKA (reference sequence).

In its sample, this clonotype was seen a few times. The chain combines TRBV24-1 with TRBJ2-5, with D perhaps matching TRBD1 (6 bases). This CDR3 region has 15 residues. CDR1 and CDR2 (germline): KGHDR, SFDVKD. Trimming cost V 4 bases and J 4 bases, with 15 bases left between them. The CDR3 loop is CATSEGRGGTETQYF. The CDR3 nucleotides are TGTGCCACCAGTGAAGGCAGGGGTGGTACAGAGACCCAGTACTTC.

The chain is built from TRBV11-2 and TRBJ2-3; D is possibly TRBD2 (6 bases). Germline V lookup: CDR1 SGHAT, CDR2 FQNNGV. Trimming removed 4 bases from V and 4 bases from J, with 24 bases in between. This CDR3 contains 18 residues. The CDR3 nucleotides are TGTGCCAGCAGCTCGCGGGGCCGCCGGGCCCTCATGGCAGATACGCAGTATTTT. Its protein is CASSSRGRRALMADTQYF.

This clonotype was seen a handful of times. This chain links TRBV27 with TRBJ2-7; D remains ambiguous. This CDR3 has 14 amino acids. The germline V and J ends were trimmed by 5 bases and 0 bases, with 11 bases remaining between them. Per the germline V gene, CDR1 is MNHEY and CDR2 is SMNVEV (reference sequence). The DNA of the CDR3 is TGTGCCAGCAGTATACGACGGTCCTCCTACGAGCAGTACTTC. Its translation: CASSIRRSSYEQYF.

In this sample, this clonotype turned up a few times. V is TRBV29-1 and J is TRBJ2-5, with a tentative D call TRBD1 (5 bases). Trimming cost V 7 bases and J 4 bases, with 13 bases left between them. The CDR3 consists of 12 residues. CDR1 and CDR2 from the germline V gene are SQVTM and ANQGSEA. In DNA, the CDR3 is TGCAGCGGCAGGGCAGCACTAGAGACCCAGTACTTC. Its protein is CSGRAALETQYF.

The chain has TRBV7-8 and TRBJ1-1, with D possibly being TRBD1 (5 bases). Trimming stripped 3 bases from V and 0 bases from J, with 8 bases between. Per germline, CDR1 SGHVS and CDR2 FQNEAQ. CDR3 length: 14 amino acids. The CDR3 sequence: CASSFGGVNTEAFF. CDR3 nucleotide sequence: TGTGCCAGCAGCTTCGGGGGAGTGAACACTGAAGCTTTCTTT.

There are a few counts of this clonotype. The chain uses TRBV27 and TRBJ1-5; D remains unclear. Germline CDR1 MNHEY, CDR2 SMNVEV (reference sequence). The CDR3 sequence is 14 residues long. With 4 bases removed from V and 0 bases from J, the gap between germline ends came to 7 bases. CDR3 nucleotide sequence: TGTGCCAGCAGTTGGCAGAATAGCAATCAGCCCCAGCATTTT. Amino acids: CASSWQNSNQPQHF.

This clonotype was counted a few times. V usage is TRBV25-1 and J usage is TRBJ2-1, with D perhaps matching TRBD1 or TRBD2 (5 bases each). The V end was cut by 5 bases, the J end by 0 bases, with 8 bases between. Germline V gene data show CDR1 as MGHDK and CDR2 as SYGVNS. The CDR3 totals 14 residues. The CDR3 loop is CASSPGSSYNEQFF. CDR3 nucleotides: TGTGCCAGCAGTCCAGGGAGCTCCTACAATGAGCAGTTCTTC. The full variable domain, with the rest looked up from reference TRBV25-1 and TRBJ2-1, is EADIYQTPRYLVIGTGKKITLECSQTMGHDKMYWYQQDPGMELHLIHYSYGVNSTEKGDLSSESTVSRIRTEHFPLTLESARPSHTSQYLCASSPGSSYNEQFFGPGTRLTVL.